This T cell receptor (beta chain) was sequenced in a study of regulatory T cells in long-lasting Graves disease. As for time point: newly diagnosed GD, antithyroid drugs for less than 3 months. TCR sequences were obtained from RNA taken from PBMCs. CDR3 length equals 15 residues. V was cut by 5 bases and J by 1 base, with 14 bases left in between. Germline V CDR1 and CDR2: SGHTA, FQGNSA. The TCR beta library used iRepertoire HTBI primers with Arm-PCR amplification of CDR3. TCRdb re-called the multiplex PCR reads through MiXCR, storing one row per CDR3 protein. The data contain approximately 560,000 distinct CDR3 sequences, about 15% of them singletons. This clonotype was recorded many times. A further study also used this sample, focusing on T cells in Graves' hyperthyroidism and ophthalmopathy.

The chain carries TRBV7-2 and TRBJ2-5; the D gene is possibly TRBD2 (6 bases). The sequence came from a man aged 18-30 years with Graves disease. The sequenced sample was peripheral blood mononuclear cells (PBMCs), obtained at new diagnosis, from a patient treated with antithyroid drugs. Here the CDR3 DNA reads TGTGCCAGCAGCGCCCAAGCGGGCCTCCAAGAGACCCAGTACTTC. Encoded protein: CASSAQAGLQETQYF.